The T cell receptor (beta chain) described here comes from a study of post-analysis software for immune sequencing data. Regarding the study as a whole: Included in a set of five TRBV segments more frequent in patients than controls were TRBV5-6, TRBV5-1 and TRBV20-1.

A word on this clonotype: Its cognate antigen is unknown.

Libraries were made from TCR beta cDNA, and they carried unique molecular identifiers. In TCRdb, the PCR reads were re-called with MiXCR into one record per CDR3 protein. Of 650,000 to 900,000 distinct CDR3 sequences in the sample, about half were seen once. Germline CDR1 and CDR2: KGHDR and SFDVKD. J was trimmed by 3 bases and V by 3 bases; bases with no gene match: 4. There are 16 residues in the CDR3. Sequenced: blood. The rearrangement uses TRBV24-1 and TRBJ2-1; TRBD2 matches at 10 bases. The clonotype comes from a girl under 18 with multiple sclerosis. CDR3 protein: CATSDTSGNNYNEQFF. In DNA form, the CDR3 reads TGTGCCACCAGTGATACTAGCGGGAATAACTACAATGAGCAGTTCTTC.